This T cell receptor (beta chain) was profiled in a study of long-term antiretroviral therapy in people with HIV. V was trimmed by 7 bases and J by 3 bases, leaving 9 bases between them. This CDR3 has 12 amino acids. Germline loops: CDR1 ENHRY, CDR2 SYGVKD. Assay version v3.0 of immunoSEQ was used, and it was run at survey level. The data were produced by immunoSEQ multiplex PCR, yet TCRdb's version contains in-frame clones alone and is incomplete. Seen here are about 30,000 clones, 93% observed once, and the top ten hold 5.5% to 7%. Here the sequenced sample was unsorted PBMCs, taken approximately 6.3 years after starting antiretroviral therapy. The TCR sequence derives from a woman aged 40 to 50 with HIV. The chain uses TRBV10-3 and TRBJ1-2; D may be TRBD1 (5 bases). CDR3 sequence reads: CAIMGDDYGYTF. In nucleotides, the CDR3 is TGTGCCATCATGGGGGATGACTATGGCTACACCTTC.